These T cell receptor beta chains were read from a single sample in a study of T-cell memory formation after mild COVID-19. Using its own MiXCR run on the 5' RACE reads, TCRdb lists one record per CDR3 protein. The sample holds around 510,000 distinct CDR3 sequences, less than 25% seen once. The sample taken for sequencing was PBMCs or a T cell subset sorted from them (not recorded which). The receptors here all came from an adult woman who had mild COVID-19 (a few samples of this study predate the infection). Cell type and time point are not known. Each CDR3 is given with its conserved first and last residue. D genes are given only for firm matches. Size values are once, few and many counts, or a class for expanded clones, and some rows have none.

. | . | TRBJ2-1 | TRBV15 | CATSRVPGGTQFF | TGTGCCACCAGCAGAGTCCCGGGCGGAACGCAGTTCTTC
many | TRBD1 | TRBJ1-5 | TRBV25-1 | CASSESTGVQPQHF | TGTGCCAGCAGTGAATCGACAGGGGTACAGCCCCAGCATTTT
once | TRBD2 | TRBJ2-7 | TRBV7-6 | CASSYHEAGVDEQYF | TGTGCCAGCAGCTACCATGAGGCGGGAGTAGACGAGCAGTACTTC
. | . | TRBJ2-1 | TRBV19 | CASSPTTREHRSYNEQFF | TGTGCCAGTAGTCCGACCACCAGGGAACATAGATCCTACAATGAGCAGTTCTTC
. | . | TRBJ1-4 | TRBV9 | CASSVDKGFGEKLFF | TGTGCCAGCAGCGTAGATAAAGGGTTCGGAGAAAAACTGTTTTTT
. | TRBD1 | TRBJ1-2 | TRBV19 | CASTTWTGSANYGYTF | TGTGCCAGTACGACCTGGACAGGCTCAGCTAACTATGGCTACACCTTC
. | . | TRBJ2-5 | TRBV25-1 | CASSGQTQYF | TGTGCCAGCAGTGGGCAGACCCAGTACTTC
. | . | TRBJ2-3 | TRBV5-1 | CASSPLGVTDTQYF | TGCGCCAGCAGCCCCCTGGGAGTCACAGATACGCAGTATTTT
few | . | TRBJ1-1 | TRBV13 | CASSPRQLNTEAFF | TGTGCCAGCAGCCCAAGACAGCTGAACACTGAAGCTTTCTTT
many | . | TRBJ1-3 | TRBV12-3/TRBV12-4 | CASSLGSSGNTIYF | TGTGCCAGCAGTTTAGGCTCCTCTGGAAACACCATATATTTT
. | . | TRBJ1-2 | TRBV3-1 | CASSSRFSGLRRPYGYTF | TGTGCCAGCAGCAGTCGCTTTTCCGGCCTCCGTCGCCCTTATGGCTACACCTTC
many | . | TRBJ2-7 | TRBV11-2 | CASSLDRAPAYEQYF | TGTGCCAGCAGCTTAGATAGGGCTCCCGCCTACGAGCAGTACTTC
once | . | TRBJ2-7 | TRBV7-9 | CASSRDLGSSYEQYF | TGTGCCAGCAGCCGGGATCTGGGCAGCTCCTACGAGCAGTACTTC
. | . | TRBJ1-1 | TRBV9 | CASNSLGTEAFF | TGTGCCAGCAACTCGTTGGGCACTGAAGCTTTCTTT
. | TRBD1 | TRBJ2-3 | TRBV6-5 | CASSPRDRSTDTQYF | TGTGCCAGCAGTCCCCGGGACAGGAGCACAGATACGCAGTATTTT